The 24 T cell receptor beta chains reported below all come from one sample, sequenced in a study of shared clonotypes between healthy human individuals. It was CD45RO-negative cells, positively selected for CCR7, that made up naive CD8 cells, with terminally differentiated effector memory CD45RA+ cells excluded. Here immunoSEQ multiplex PCR was the method, and the copy in TCRdb shows in-frame clones only, minus some. This sample has nearly 2 million clones, with less than 95% found just once. The sequenced material came from naive CD8+ T cells sorted from blood. The receptors shown here come from a man aged 18 to 30 in good health.

The sample holds a few counts of this clone. At the DNA level, this CDR3 is encoded by other sequences in the same sample as well. This chain connects TRBV14 to TRBJ2-7, with TRBD1 matching over 8 bases. V lost 0 bases to trimming and J lost 4 bases; unmatched junction nucleotides: 5. The germline V gene encodes CDR1 SGHDN and CDR2 FVKESK. CDR3 length: 15 residues. CDR3 protein: CASSQDFGQGYEQYF. The CDR3 DNA follows: TGTGCCAGCAGCCAAGATTTCGGACAGGGATACGAGCAGTACTTC.

The chain combines TRBV6-1 with TRBJ1-5, with TRBD1 as a possible D gene (5 bases). Germline V gene sequence: CDR1 MNHNS, CDR2 SASEGT. The V gene lost 3 bases and the J gene lost 13 bases, with 7 bases spanning the gap. CDR3 length: 10 amino acids. CDR3 coding DNA: TGTGCCAGCAGTGAGGGGGGTCAGCATTTT. It encodes CASSEGGQHF.

This clone was seen once. The chain joins TRBV18 to TRBJ1-6; D uncertain. CDR1 is KGHSH, CDR2 LQKENI, per germline. This CDR3 comprises 14 residues. Deletions cut 5 bases from V and 0 bases from J, with 5 bases between. The CDR3 DNA is TGTGCCAGCTCATCGAGCTCCTATAATTCACCCCTCCACTTT. It is translated as CASSSSSYNSPLHF.

The rearrangement joins TRBV28 to TRBJ2-7, with D uncertain. Germline V gene lookup returns CDR1 MDHEN and CDR2 SYDVKM. Trimming cost V 4 bases and J 6 bases, with 7 bases left between them. There are 11 residues in the CDR3. CDR3 in DNA: TGTGCCAGCAGTTACGTGTCCGAGCAGTACTTC. It encodes CASSYVSEQYF. The full variable domain, with the rest looked up from reference TRBV28 and TRBJ2-7, is DVKVTQSSRYLVKRTGEKVFLECVQDMDHENMFWYRQDPGLGLRLIYFSYDVKMKEKGDIPEGYSVSREKKERFSLILESASTNQTSMYLCASSYVSEQYFGPGTRLTVT.

Concerning this clone itself: The same CDR3 can be traced to other DNA sequences in this sample. The chain uses TRBV27 and TRBJ1-1; 7 bases match TRBD1. Trimming at V came to 3 bases and at J to 1 base, leaving 2 bases not matched to a gene. The germline V gene has CDR1 MNHEY and CDR2 SMNVEV (reference sequence). The CDR3 runs to 14 residues. As DNA, the CDR3 is TGTGCCAGCAGTTTTACAGGGGCGAACACTGAAGCTTTCTTT. Amino acids: CASSFTGANTEAFF.

The chain joins TRBV7-9 to TRBJ2-1; D remains unclear. CDR1 is SEHNR and CDR2 is FQNEAQ in the germline V gene (reference sequence). V dropped 1 base and J dropped 4 bases, with 8 bases sitting between them. The CDR3 is made up of 14 amino acids. This CDR3 is CASSLEDQYNEQFF. CDR3 DNA: TGTGCCAGCAGCTTAGAGGACCAGTACAATGAGCAGTTCTTC.

The chain joins TRBV30 to TRBJ1-3; D is possibly TRBD1 (6 bases). Germline assignment: CDR1 GTSNPN and CDR2 SVGIG (reference sequence). V dropped 3 bases and J dropped 0 bases, with 18 bases sitting between them. The CDR3 is made up of 17 amino acids. In DNA form, the CDR3 reads TGTGCCTGGAGCCGGGGGCAGGCTAGGTTCTCTGGAAACACCATATATTTT. This encodes CAWSRGQARFSGNTIYF.

The chain has TRBV10-1 and TRBJ2-1; 9 nucleotides match TRBD2. The ends lost 1 base at V and 7 bases at J; junction bases unmatched: 17. This CDR3 contains 19 residues. CDR1 is WNHNN and CDR2 is SYGVQD in the germline V gene (reference sequence). For the CDR3, the DNA is TGCGCCAGCAGTGAGTTTGACGACTTTGCGGGGGGGCCGGTAAATGAGCAGTTCTTC. This translates into CASSEFDDFAGGPVNEQFF.

The chain links TRBV5-6 to TRBJ2-2; 8 nucleotides align to TRBD2. Unmatched junction bases numbered 14, after V lost 4 bases and J lost 0 bases. Per germline, CDR1 SGHDT and CDR2 YYEEEE. This CDR3 has 19 amino acids. The DNA for the CDR3 is TGTGCCAGCAGCCCCACCCTCGGAGCGGGAGTCCCGAACACCGGGGAGCTGTTTTTT. Amino acids: CASSPTLGAGVPNTGELFF.

The genes are TRBV5-1 and TRBJ2-7; D may be TRBD2 (5 bases). Germline CDR1 and CDR2: SGHRS and YFSETQ. The CDR3 has 16 residues. V was clipped by 7 bases and J by 7 bases, with 27 bases between them. The CDR3 region has the DNA TGCGCCAGCTCTGGACTCGGGCCTAGCCTTCGTACGGAGCAGTACTTC. It yields the protein CASSGLGPSLRTEQYF.

The chain uses TRBV6-6 and TRBJ2-5, with D perhaps assigned TRBD1 or TRBD2 (6 bases each). This CDR3 is built from 16 residues. The V end was cut by 4 bases, the J end by 5 bases, with 20 bases between. In germline, CDR1 is MNHNY, CDR2 SVGAGI (reference sequence). CDR3 residues: CASSSLTGGPRETQYF. The CDR3 DNA sequence: TGTGCCAGCAGTTCCCTTACTGGGGGGCCTCGCGAGACCCAGTACTTC.

V is TRBV28 and J is TRBJ2-5; TRBD1 matches at 8 bases. Trimming cost V 3 bases and J 2 bases; bases outside gene matches: 8. This CDR3 has 16 residues. Germline CDR1 reads MDHEN; CDR2 reads SYDVKM. For the CDR3, the DNA is TGTGCCAGCAGTTTCCGACAGGGGATGGGTCAAGAGACCCAGTACTTC. Encoded protein: CASSFRQGMGQETQYF.

The count of this clone is one. This chain joins TRBV5-6 and TRBJ2-3; 7 nucleotides line up with TRBD2. Germline V gives CDR1 SGHDT, CDR2 YYEEEE. V lost 1 base, J lost 10 bases, and 6 bases stayed unmatched. This CDR3 region has 13 residues. The CDR3 reads CASSLPPSGAQYF. Here the CDR3 DNA reads TGTGCCAGCAGCTTGCCCCCTAGCGGAGCGCAGTATTTT. The whole variable domain, filled in from reference TRBV5-6 and TRBJ2-3, reads DAGVTQSPTHLIKTRGQQVTLRCSPKSGHDTVSWYQQALGQGPQFIFQYYEEEERQRGNFPDRFSGHQFPNYSSELNVNALLLGDSALYLCASSLPPSGAQYFGPGTRLTVL.

This clone was counted once. Other DNA sequences of this sample code for an identical CDR3. The chain has TRBV14 and TRBJ2-7; the D is unclear. The CDR3 contains 12 residues. Trimming took off 4 bases at V and 0 bases at J, with 4 bases between the two ends. Germline values: CDR1 SGHDN, CDR2 FVKESK. The CDR3 loop reads CASSLSSYEQYF. The DNA for the CDR3 is TGTGCCAGCAGCCTGTCCTCCTACGAGCAGTACTTC.

The genes are TRBV9 and TRBJ2-1, with D perhaps matching TRBD1 (6 bases). Germline lookup yields CDR1 SGDLS and CDR2 YYNGEE. The CDR3 covers 16 residues. V lost 0 bases, J lost 0 bases, and 10 bases lay in between. CDR3: CASSVEQGGSYNEQFF. The CDR3 region has the DNA TGTGCCAGCAGCGTAGAGCAAGGGGGCTCCTACAATGAGCAGTTCTTC.

This sequence joins TRBV28 and TRBJ2-3; 9 bases fit TRBD1. The CDR3 length is 14 residues. V lost 6 bases, J lost 4 bases, and 5 bases stayed unmatched. CDR1 is MDHEN, CDR2 SYDVKM, per germline. CDR3: CASRLTGGPDTQYF. CDR3 sequence (DNA): TGTGCCAGCAGACTTACAGGGGGCCCAGATACGCAGTATTTT.

The V call is TRBV11-2, the J call TRBJ2-3, with TRBD2 identical over 7 bases. The germline CDR1 and CDR2 sequences are SGHAT and FQNNGV. There are 14 residues in the CDR3. The junction had 3 bases not matched to a gene; V was cut back by 0 bases and J by 6 bases. CDR3 region: CASSLDRAGDTQYF. The CDR3 DNA reads as TGTGCCAGCAGCTTAGATCGAGCGGGGGATACGCAGTATTTT.

The rearrangement uses TRBV28 and TRBJ2-7; 9 bases align to TRBD2. The CDR3 runs to 16 residues. Per germline, CDR1 MDHEN and CDR2 SYDVKM. J lost 0 bases, V lost 6 bases, and 9 bases had no gene match. CDR3 coding DNA: TGTGCCAGCAGCCCTCCTCCACTAGCGGGCTCCTACGAGCAGTACTTC. It encodes CASSPPPLAGSYEQYF.

V and J are TRBV5-4 and TRBJ1-2, with D possibly matching TRBD1 (5 bases). Trimming left V 2 bases short and J 2 bases short, with 10 bases between. In germline, CDR1 is SGHNT, CDR2 YYREEE (reference sequence). CDR3 size: 14 residues. CDR3: CASSLNRLNYGYTF. Written as DNA, the CDR3 is TGTGCCAGCAGCTTAAACAGGCTCAACTATGGCTACACCTTC. The whole variable domain, remainder taken from reference TRBV5-4 and TRBJ1-2, is ETGVTQSPTHLIKTRGQQVTLRCSSQSGHNTVSWYQQALGQGPQFIFQYYREEENGRGNFPPRFSGLQFPNYSSELNVNALELDDSALYLCASSLNRLNYGYTFGSGTRLTVV.

This rearrangement joins TRBV27 to TRBJ1-1; D may be TRBD1 (6 bases). Deletions cut 6 bases from V and 1 base from J, with 12 bases between. Germline V gene sequence: CDR1 MNHEY, CDR2 SMNVEV (reference sequence). This CDR3 spans 14 amino acids. The CDR3 is CASRSGGGNTEAFF. The CDR3 DNA reads TGTGCCAGCAGGTCTGGGGGCGGGAACACTGAAGCTTTCTTT.

In this sample, this clone turned up once. The rearrangement uses TRBV9 and TRBJ2-7, with D possibly being TRBD2 (5 bases). Germline CDR1 reads SGDLS; CDR2 reads YYNGEE. The germline V and J ends were trimmed by 0 bases and 3 bases, with 10 bases remaining between them. The CDR3 is made up of 14 amino acids. CDR3 DNA sequence: TGTGCCAGCAGCGTAGCGACGGGAAACTACGAGCAGTACTTC. It codes for CASSVATGNYEQYF.

The chain combines TRBV27 with TRBJ1-6; no clear D. Germline V gene data show CDR1 as MNHEY and CDR2 as SMNVEV (reference sequence). Trimming shortened V by 1 base and J by 0 bases, and 4 bases separated the two germline ends. CDR3 length: 15 amino acids. The CDR3 sequence: CASSLWSSYNSPLHF. The CDR3 DNA sequence: TGTGCCAGCAGTTTATGGAGCTCCTATAATTCACCCCTCCACTTT.

This clone was observed a single time. This chain joins TRBV7-8 and TRBJ2-1; 11 nucleotides agree with TRBD2. This CDR3 contains 16 residues. Germline CDR1 and CDR2: SGHVS and FQNEAQ. Germline trimming cut 3 bases from V and 6 bases from J; bases unmatched to any gene: 7. The CDR3 is CASSFMTSGVLNEQFF. The CDR3 DNA follows: TGTGCCAGCAGCTTTATGACTAGCGGGGTTCTCAATGAGCAGTTCTTC.

The chain uses TRBV27 and TRBJ1-6, with a weak D call TRBD1 (5 bases). CDR1 MNHEY and CDR2 SMNVEV come from the germline V gene (reference sequence). V lost 2 bases, J lost 8 bases, and 10 bases lay in between. This CDR3 has 14 residues. The CDR3 loop reads CASSLQGSYSPLHF. In DNA form, the CDR3 reads TGTGCCAGCAGTTTACAGGGATCCTATTCACCCCTCCACTTT.